The 23 T cell receptor beta chains in this list originate from one sample, sequenced in a study of shared clonotypes between healthy human individuals. The method was immunoSEQ multiplex PCR; TCRdb's version includes in-frame clones alone and lacks a portion of them. The sample lists millions of clones, about 95% occurring once. Material for sequencing was naive CD4+ T cells sorted from blood. Subset indicated: CD45RA+ positively selected. The source is a man aged 18-30 years in good health.

The rearrangement links TRBV5-1 to TRBJ2-5, with a weak D call TRBD1 (5 bases). Gene TRBJ2-7 matches the end of the DNA better, so the J call may be wrong. The CDR3 length is 14 residues. CDR1 is SGHRS, CDR2 YFSETQ, per germline. The CDR3 is CASSLDRNGYEQYF. CDR3 sequence (DNA): TGCGCCAGCAGCTTGGACAGGAACGGCTACGAGCAGTACTTC.

V gene TRBV7-2 combines with J gene TRBJ1-6; D ambiguous. Trimming pared 3 bases from V and 3 bases from J, leaving 3 bases between. Germline CDR1 and CDR2: SGHTA and FQGNSA. The CDR3 length is 13 residues. As DNA, the CDR3 is TGTGCCAGCAGCTTCAACTATAATTCACCCCTCCACTTT. This gives the protein CASSFNYNSPLHF.

The chain couples TRBV7-6 to TRBJ2-7; D call uncertain. V was clipped by 1 base and J by 1 base, with 8 bases between them. CDR1 and CDR2 from the germline V gene are SGHVS and FNYEAQ. The CDR3 length is 14 residues. The DNA of the CDR3 is TGTGCCAGCAGCTTAGAGTTGGAGTCCTACGAGCAGTACTTC. Protein sequence: CASSLELESYEQYF.

The V gene is TRBV30, the J gene TRBJ1-1; the D gene is possibly TRBD1 (6 bases). The germline CDR1 and CDR2 sequences are GTSNPN and SVGIG (reference sequence). V gave up 3 bases and J gave up 5 bases, with 13 bases separating them. The CDR3 is made up of 13 amino acids. CDR3 in amino acids: CAWRRGAKTEAFF. The CDR3 DNA is TGTGCCTGGAGAAGGGGGGCTAAAACTGAAGCTTTCTTT.

CDR3 amino acids: CASGYRGQVYGYTF. DNA of the CDR3: TGTGCCAGCGGATACAGGGGGCAGGTCTATGGCTACACCTTC. The rearrangement links TRBV6-5 to TRBJ1-2, with 9 bases lining up with TRBD1. The germline gives CDR1 MNHEY, CDR2 SVGAGI. After removal of 8 bases from V and 4 bases from J, the junction contained 8 bases not matched to a gene. The CDR3 extends over 14 amino acids.

In its sample, this clone was seen once. Other DNA sequences in this sample translate to the same CDR3. CDR3 sequence: CASSLEGNTEAFF. For the CDR3, the DNA is TGTGCCAGCAGCTTAGAGGGAAACACTGAAGCTTTCTTT. The J gene is TRBJ1-1, the V gene TRBV11-3; no clear D gene. There are 13 residues in the CDR3. V shed 0 bases and J shed 2 bases, with 4 bases lying between them. CDR1 and CDR2 (germline): SGHNT, YENEEA.

The rearrangement links TRBV18 to TRBJ2-7, with 7 bases lining up with TRBD2. The CDR3 extends over 14 amino acids. Germline V CDR1 and CDR2: KGHSH, LQKENI. Trimming at V came to 1 base and at J to 2 bases, leaving 2 bases not matched to a gene. Here the CDR3 reads CASSPREGTYEQYF. CDR3 DNA sequence: TGTGCCAGCTCACCACGGGAGGGAACCTACGAGCAGTACTTC.

Worth noting for this clone: This sample includes further DNA sequences coding for the same CDR3. The chain joins TRBV5-1 to TRBJ2-3; 9 bases are shared with TRBD1. CDR3 length: 15 amino acids. The J segment lost 3 bases and the V segment lost 4 bases, leaving 6 bases of the junction unmatched. Germline assignment: CDR1 SGHRS and CDR2 YFSETQ. Written as DNA, the CDR3 is TGCGCCAGCAGCCGGGGACAGGGATCGACAGATACGCAGTATTTT. Translated, it gives CASSRGQGSTDTQYF.

The rearrangement joins TRBV29-1 to TRBJ2-1; TRBD2 agrees at 9 bases. CDR3 length equals 13 residues. Unmatched junction bases numbered 7, after V lost 4 bases and J lost 9 bases. Germline-derived CDR1 and CDR2 are SQVTM and ANQGSEA. CDR3 nucleotides: TGCAGCGTTGGTAGCGGGAGTAACGGTGAGCAGTTCTTC. Translating gives CSVGSGSNGEQFF.

This clone was seen once. J is TRBJ1-5 and V is TRBV9, with D perhaps TRBD1 (5 bases). Germline V CDR1 and CDR2: SGDLS, YYNGEE. The CDR3 covers 15 residues. Trimming left V 1 base short and J 3 bases short, with 11 bases between. The CDR3 DNA sequence: TGTGCCAGCAGCGTAAGGGACGGCGACAATCAGCCCCAGCATTTT. This gives the protein CASSVRDGDNQPQHF. Complete variable domain (other parts from reference TRBV9 and TRBJ1-5): DSGVTQTPKHLITATGQRVTLRCSPRSGDLSVYWYQQSLDQGLQFLIQYYNGEERAKGNILERFSAQQFPDLHSELNLSSLELGDSALYFCASSVRDGDNQPQHFGDGTRLSIL.

The chain recombines TRBV9 with TRBJ1-2; TRBD1 matches at 7 bases. After removal of 4 bases from V and 6 bases from J, the junction contained 6 bases not matched to a gene. The CDR3 consists of 13 residues. Germline V CDR1 and CDR2: SGDLS, YYNGEE. DNA for the CDR3: TGTGCCAGCAGCCTTCGACAGGGTGATGGCTACACCTTC. Its protein is CASSLRQGDGYTF.

The rearrangement uses TRBV2 and TRBJ1-5; TRBD1 matches at 9 bases. In germline, CDR1 is SNHLY, CDR2 FYNNEI. V was clipped by 6 bases and J by 3 bases; unmatched bases: 6. The CDR3 covers 15 residues. CDR3 residues: CASRLDRGSNQPQHF. The CDR3 nucleotides read TGTGCCAGCAGATTGGACAGGGGATCCAATCAGCCCCAGCATTTT.

This clone was counted a single time. The J gene is TRBJ2-7, the V gene TRBV7-9; D may match TRBD1 or TRBD2 (5 bases each). This CDR3 comprises 12 residues. V was trimmed by 5 bases and J by 6 bases, leaving 11 bases between them. Germline-derived CDR1 and CDR2 are SEHNR and FQNEAQ (reference sequence). The CDR3 protein is CASSIRDLEQYF. The CDR3 coding sequence is TGTGCCAGCAGCATAAGGGACCTCGAGCAGTACTTC.

The chain employs TRBV30 and TRBJ1-6, with D tentatively TRBD1 (5 bases). This CDR3 is 14 amino acids long. CDR1 and CDR2 from the germline V gene are GTSNPN and SVGIG (reference sequence). V shed 4 bases and J shed 16 bases, with 23 bases lying between them. The CDR3 DNA is TGTGCCTGGACCTGGCAGGGTAAAGGGGACCTACTCCACTTT. Protein sequence: CAWTWQGKGDLLHF. The full variable domain, with the rest looked up from reference TRBV30 and TRBJ1-6, is SQTIHQWPATLVQPVGSPLSLECTVEGTSNPNLYWYRQAAGRGLQLLFYSVGIGQISSEVPQNLSASRPQDRQFILSSKKLLLSDSGFYLCAWTWQGKGDLLHFGNGTRLTVT.

The genes are TRBV5-6 and TRBJ1-5; D is uncertain. CDR3 length: 14 residues. Germline lookup yields CDR1 SGHDT and CDR2 YYEEEE. V shed 0 bases and J shed 1 base, with 5 bases lying between them. The CDR3: CASSLVDSNQPQHF. CDR3 coding DNA: TGTGCCAGCAGCTTGGTAGACAGCAATCAGCCCCAGCATTTT.

The gene calls are TRBV30 and TRBJ2-7; maybe TRBD1 (6 bases). V was clipped by 4 bases and J by 1 base, with 11 bases between them. This CDR3 has 13 amino acids. In germline, CDR1 is GTSNPN, CDR2 SVGIG (reference sequence). CDR3 protein: CAWNLQGSYEQYF. The DNA of the CDR3 is TGTGCCTGGAATTTACAGGGTTCCTACGAGCAGTACTTC. Based on the CDR3 plus reference TRBV30 and TRBJ2-7, the full variable domain is SQTIHQWPATLVQPVGSPLSLECTVEGTSNPNLYWYRQAAGRGLQLLFYSVGIGQISSEVPQNLSASRPQDRQFILSSKKLLLSDSGFYLCAWNLQGSYEQYFGPGTRLTVT.

The V call is TRBV28, the J call TRBJ1-3; 9 positions match TRBD1. Looked up from germline, CDR1 is MDHEN and CDR2 is SYDVKM. The CDR3 contains 16 residues. V shed 5 bases, J shed 2 bases, and the junction held 7 bases outside the gene matches. The DNA for the CDR3 is TGTGCCAGCAGTACCGGGACAGGGACGGCTGGAAACACCATATATTTT. This codes for CASSTGTGTAGNTIYF.

This chain connects TRBV14 to TRBJ2-5, with D perhaps TRBD1 or TRBD2 (6 bases each). CDR1 is SGHDN, CDR2 FVKESK, per germline. This CDR3 comprises 15 residues. The ends were cut back, 0 bases at V and 5 bases at J, with 13 bases in the middle. The CDR3 is CASSQDLGGYETQYF. The CDR3 nucleotides are TGTGCCAGCAGCCAAGATTTGGGGGGCTACGAGACCCAGTACTTC.

This clone has a single count. Other DNA variants within this sample encode the same CDR3. V gene TRBV7-9 combines with J gene TRBJ2-3, with D unresolved. The germline CDR1 and CDR2 sequences are SEHNR and FQNEAQ (reference sequence). The CDR3 runs to 13 residues. The germline V and J ends were trimmed by 3 bases and 1 base, with 5 bases remaining between them. In DNA form, the CDR3 reads TGTGCCAGCAGCTTTTCTGGCACAGATACGCAGTATTTT. The encoded protein is CASSFSGTDTQYF.

The rearrangement uses TRBV19 and TRBJ2-7; 9 bases are shared with TRBD1. Germline V gives CDR1 LNHDA, CDR2 SQIVND (reference sequence). This CDR3 region has 14 residues. V lost 5 bases, J lost 6 bases, and 8 bases stayed unmatched. CDR3 region: CASSPRDRAGEQYF. The CDR3 DNA is TGTGCCAGTAGTCCCCGGGACAGGGCGGGCGAGCAGTACTTC. The whole variable domain, filled in from reference TRBV19 and TRBJ2-7, reads DGGITQSPKYLFRKEGQNVTLSCEQNLNHDAMYWYRQDPGQGLRLIYYSQIVNDFQKGDIAEGYSVSREKKESFPLTVTSAQKNPTAFYLCASSPRDRAGEQYFGPGTRLTVT.

The genes are TRBV10-3 and TRBJ2-7, with TRBD1 matching over 9 bases. J lost 2 bases, V lost 8 bases, and 10 bases had no gene match. The V gene's germline CDR1 is ENHRY and CDR2 SYGVKD. This CDR3 has 15 residues. This CDR3 reads CAIGPGRDRAYEQYF. The CDR3 nucleotides are TGTGCCATCGGACCCGGGCGGGACAGGGCCTACGAGCAGTACTTC.

The V gene is TRBV6-4, the J gene TRBJ2-7; D is uncertain. V lost 1 base and J 2 bases, leaving 12 bases between the germline ends. Germline loops: CDR1 MRHNA, CDR2 SNTAGT. The CDR3 consists of 15 residues. CDR3 DNA sequence: TGTGCCAGCAGTGACTTCCCGGCTAGTACCTACGAGCAGTACTTC. Protein: CASSDFPASTYEQYF.

V and J are TRBV18 and TRBJ2-5, with 7 positions matching TRBD1. This CDR3 has 14 amino acids. The germline V gene encodes CDR1 KGHSH and CDR2 LQKENI. Germline trimming cut 1 base from V and 3 bases from J; bases unmatched to any gene: 2. The DNA for the CDR3 is TGTGCCAGCTCACCACAAGGGGGCGAAGAGACCCAGTACTTC. The encoded protein is CASSPQGGEETQYF.